This entry concerns a single T cell receptor beta chain. This sample was included in a study of cytomegalovirus exposure and HLA in healthy donors. Primers included in the PCR were 60 Vbeta and 13 Jbeta primers. The assay was immunoSEQ multiplex PCR, and TCRdb's table has in-frame clones only and misses some. The sample shows 200,000 to 250,000 clones, approximately 70% of them seen only once. V was pared by 5 bases and J by 5 bases, with 10 bases between. The CDR3 length is 13 residues. The germline V gene encodes CDR1 SEHNR and CDR2 FQNEAQ (reference sequence). The gene calls are TRBV7-9 and TRBJ1-5, with D uncertain. The sequence derives from a man aged 35-49 years in good health and CMV-seropositive. The material sequenced was PBMCs. CDR3 loop: CASSSRGDQPQHF. The CDR3 DNA sequence: TGTGCCAGCAGCAGCCGTGGAGATCAGCCCCAGCATTTT.